This entry features one T cell receptor beta chain sequence. Libraries were prepared by immunoSEQ multiplex PCR; TCRdb keeps only in-frame clonotypes and omits some of them. The table includes some 50,000 clones, around four fifths detected once. This entry is derived from a study of blood T cell repertoires in COVID-19. In the study overall: The samples span acute and convalescent COVID-19 from the United States, Italy and Spain.

The CDR3 sequence is 18 residues long. The trim removed 0 bases at V and 2 bases at J, leaving 9 bases unmatched. Germline assignment: CDR1 SGHRS and CDR2 YFSETQ. The chain links TRBV5-1 to TRBJ2-3, with 10 bases aligning to TRBD2. This receptor was identified in a man in his fifties with acute or convalescent COVID-19. Source material: peripheral blood. CDR3 region: CASSLAPLAGALTDTQYF. The DNA of the CDR3 is TGCGCCAGCAGCTTGGCCCCTCTAGCGGGGGCCCTCACAGATACGCAGTATTTT. Supplemented by reference TRBV5-1 and TRBJ2-3, the full variable domain reads KAGVTQTPRYLIKTRGQQVTLSCSPISGHRSVSWYQQTPGQGLQFLFEYFSETQRNKGNFPGRFSGRQFSNSRSEMNVSTLELGDSALYLCASSLAPLAGALTDTQYFGPGTRLTVL.